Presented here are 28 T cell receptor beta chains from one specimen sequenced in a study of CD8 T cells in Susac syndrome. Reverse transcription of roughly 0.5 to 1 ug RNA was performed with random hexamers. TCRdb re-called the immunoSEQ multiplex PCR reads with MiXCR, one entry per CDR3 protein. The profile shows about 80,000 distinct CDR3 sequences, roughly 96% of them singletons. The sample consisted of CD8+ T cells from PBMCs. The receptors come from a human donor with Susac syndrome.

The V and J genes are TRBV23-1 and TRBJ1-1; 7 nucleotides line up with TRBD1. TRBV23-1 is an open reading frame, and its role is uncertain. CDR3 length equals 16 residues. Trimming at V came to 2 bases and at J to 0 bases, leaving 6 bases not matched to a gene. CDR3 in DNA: TGCGCCAGCAGTCAACGGACCGGGACAGTGAACACTGAAGCTTTCTTT. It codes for CASSQRTGTVNTEAFF.

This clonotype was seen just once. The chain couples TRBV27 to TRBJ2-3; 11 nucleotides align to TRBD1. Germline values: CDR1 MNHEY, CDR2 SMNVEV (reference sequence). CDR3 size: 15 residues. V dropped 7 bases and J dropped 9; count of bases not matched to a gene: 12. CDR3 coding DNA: TGTGCCAGCATCAGCCGGGACAGGGGGTTCGGGACGCAGTATTTT. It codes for CASISRDRGFGTQYF.

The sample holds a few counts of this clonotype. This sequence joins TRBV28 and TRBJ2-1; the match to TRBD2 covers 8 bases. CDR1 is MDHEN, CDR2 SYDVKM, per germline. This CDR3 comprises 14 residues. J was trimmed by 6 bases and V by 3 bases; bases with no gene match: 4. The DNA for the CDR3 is TGTGCCAGCAGTTTTGGGACTAGTGGCAATGAGCAGTTCTTC. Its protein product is CASSFGTSGNEQFF.

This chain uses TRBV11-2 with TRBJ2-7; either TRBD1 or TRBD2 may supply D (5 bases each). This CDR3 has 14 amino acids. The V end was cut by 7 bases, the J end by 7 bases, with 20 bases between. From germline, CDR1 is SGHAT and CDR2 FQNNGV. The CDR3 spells CASTLGPGTWEQYF. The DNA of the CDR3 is TGTGCCAGCACCTTGGGACCGGGAACATGGGAGCAGTACTTC.

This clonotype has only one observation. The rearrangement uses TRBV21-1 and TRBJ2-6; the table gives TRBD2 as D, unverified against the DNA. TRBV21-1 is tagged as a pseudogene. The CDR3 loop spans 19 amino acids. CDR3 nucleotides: TGTGCCAGCAGCAAAGACCTGAGGGCCGTCAACTCTGGGGCCAACGTCCTGACTTTC. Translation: CASSKDLRAVNSGANVLTF.

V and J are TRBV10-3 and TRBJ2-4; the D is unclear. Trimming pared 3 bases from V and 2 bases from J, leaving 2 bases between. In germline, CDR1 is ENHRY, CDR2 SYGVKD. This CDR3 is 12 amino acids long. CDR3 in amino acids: CAISESKNIQYF. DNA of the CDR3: TGTGCCATCAGTGAATCCAAAAACATTCAGTACTTC.

The CDR3 region has the DNA TGCAGTGCCCCGGGGAAAGGGACTCAGCCCCAGCATTTT. It translates to CSAPGKGTQPQHF. V is TRBV20-1 and J is TRBJ1-5; possibly TRBD1 for D (5 bases). Per germline, CDR1 DFQATT and CDR2 SNEGSKA (reference sequence). The ends were cut back, 6 bases at V and 6 bases at J, with 15 bases in the middle. The CDR3 is 13 residues long.

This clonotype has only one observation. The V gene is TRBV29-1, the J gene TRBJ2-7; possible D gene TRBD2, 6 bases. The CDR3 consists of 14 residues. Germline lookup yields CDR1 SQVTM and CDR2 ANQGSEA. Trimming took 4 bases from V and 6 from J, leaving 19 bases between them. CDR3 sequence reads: CSVAPGPGLGEQYV. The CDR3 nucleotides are TGCAGCGTTGCTCCGGGACCGGGACTGGGCGAGCAGTACGTC.

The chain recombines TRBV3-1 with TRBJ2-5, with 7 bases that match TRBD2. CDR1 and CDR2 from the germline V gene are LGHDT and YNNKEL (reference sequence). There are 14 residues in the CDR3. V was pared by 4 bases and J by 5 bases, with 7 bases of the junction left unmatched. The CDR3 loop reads CASSPRGVVETQYF. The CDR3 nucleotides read TGTGCCAGCAGCCCCCGGGGGGTAGTGGAGACCCAGTACTTC.

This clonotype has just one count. The CDR3 coding sequence is TGCGCCAGCAGCTTGCGGCCGGGGAGCGAGCAGTACGTC. Its protein is CASSLRPGSEQYV. V usage is TRBV5-1 and J usage is TRBJ2-7, with D maybe TRBD2 (5 bases). V shed 1 base and J shed 6 bases, with 11 bases lying between them. Germline loops: CDR1 SGHRS, CDR2 YFSETQ. CDR3 length equals 13 residues.

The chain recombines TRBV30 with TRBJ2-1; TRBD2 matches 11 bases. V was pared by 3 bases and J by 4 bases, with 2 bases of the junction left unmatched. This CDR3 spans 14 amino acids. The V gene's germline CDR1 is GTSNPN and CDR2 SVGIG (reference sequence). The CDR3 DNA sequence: TGTGCCTGGAGCTGGACTAGCGGGTACAATGAGCAGTTCTTC. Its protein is CAWSWTSGYNEQFF.

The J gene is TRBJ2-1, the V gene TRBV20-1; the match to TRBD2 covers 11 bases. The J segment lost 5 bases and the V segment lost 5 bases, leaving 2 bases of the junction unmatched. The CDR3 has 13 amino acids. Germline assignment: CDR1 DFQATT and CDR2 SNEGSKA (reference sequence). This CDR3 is CSAYSGRDNEQFF. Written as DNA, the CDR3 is TGCAGTGCTTATAGCGGGAGGGACAATGAGCAGTTCTTC.

The CDR3 DNA is TGTGCCAGCAGCCCATGGGGATTAGCCAAAAACATTCAGTACTTC. This translates into CASSPWGLAKNIQYF. This chain links TRBV7-2 with TRBJ2-4; no clear D. Germline lookup yields CDR1 SGHTA and CDR2 FQGNSA. The CDR3 totals 15 residues. V lost 5 bases to trimming and J lost 0 bases, with 11 bases between them.

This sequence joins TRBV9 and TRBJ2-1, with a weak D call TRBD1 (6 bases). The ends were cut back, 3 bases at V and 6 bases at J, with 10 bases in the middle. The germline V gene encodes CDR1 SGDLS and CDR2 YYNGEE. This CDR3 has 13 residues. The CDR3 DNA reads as TGTGCCAGCAGCGAGGGGGATACCAATGAGCAGTTCTTC. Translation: CASSEGDTNEQFF. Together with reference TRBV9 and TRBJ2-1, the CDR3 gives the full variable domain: DSGVTQTPKHLITATGQRVTLRCSPRSGDLSVYWYQQSLDQGLQFLIQYYNGEERAKGNILERFSAQQFPDLHSELNLSSLELGDSALYFCASSEGDTNEQFFGPGTRLTVL.

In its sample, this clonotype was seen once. The CDR3 sequence is CASSLVPDRKREQYF. The CDR3 DNA reads as TGCGCCAGCAGCTTGGTTCCGGACCGAAAGCGGGAGCAGTACTTC. The V gene is TRBV5-1, the J gene TRBJ2-7, with a tentative D call TRBD2 (5 bases). V was trimmed by 0 bases and J by 7 bases, leaving 17 bases between them. The CDR3 sequence is 15 residues long. The germline V gene has CDR1 SGHRS and CDR2 YFSETQ.

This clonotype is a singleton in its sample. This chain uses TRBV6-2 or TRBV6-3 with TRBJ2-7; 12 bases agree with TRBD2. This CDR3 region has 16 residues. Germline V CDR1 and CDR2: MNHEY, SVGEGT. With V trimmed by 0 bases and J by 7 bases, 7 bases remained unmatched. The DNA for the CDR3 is TGTGCCAGCAGTTACTCGCGGACTAGCGGGATGCGGGAGCAGTACTTC. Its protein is CASSYSRTSGMREQYF.

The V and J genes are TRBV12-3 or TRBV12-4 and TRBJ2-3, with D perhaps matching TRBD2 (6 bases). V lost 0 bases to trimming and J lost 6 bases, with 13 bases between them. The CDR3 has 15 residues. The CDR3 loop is CASSLAPAGRDTQYF. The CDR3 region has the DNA TGTGCCAGCAGTTTAGCGCCCGCGGGACGGGATACGCAGTATTTT.

The CDR3 sequence is CASSIIGTGYGYTF. CDR3 coding DNA: TGTGCCAGCAGCATTATCGGGACAGGATATGGCTACACCTTC. The V gene is TRBV6-2 or TRBV6-3, the J gene TRBJ1-2, with 8 bases matching TRBD1. Per germline, CDR1 MNHEY and CDR2 SVGEGT. V dropped 6 bases and J dropped 5; count of bases not matched to a gene: 8. The CDR3 contains 14 residues.

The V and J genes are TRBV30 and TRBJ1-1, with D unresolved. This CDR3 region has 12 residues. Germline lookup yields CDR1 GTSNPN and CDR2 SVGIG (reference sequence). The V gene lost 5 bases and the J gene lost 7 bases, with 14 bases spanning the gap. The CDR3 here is CAWVGEDCEAFF. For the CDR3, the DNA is TGTGCCTGGGTCGGGGAAGATTGTGAAGCTTTCTTT. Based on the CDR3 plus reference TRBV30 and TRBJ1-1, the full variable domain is SQTIHQWPATLVQPVGSPLSLECTVEGTSNPNLYWYRQAAGRGLQLLFYSVGIGQISSEVPQNLSASRPQDRQFILSSKKLLLSDSGFYLCAWVGEDCEAFFGQGTRLTVV.

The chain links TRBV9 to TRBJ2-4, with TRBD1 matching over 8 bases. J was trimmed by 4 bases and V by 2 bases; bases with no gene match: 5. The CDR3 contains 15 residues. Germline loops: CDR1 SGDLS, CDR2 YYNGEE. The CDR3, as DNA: TGTGCCAGCAGCGTCGCAGGGGGCCTTAAAAACATTCAGTACTTC. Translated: CASSVAGGLKNIQYF.

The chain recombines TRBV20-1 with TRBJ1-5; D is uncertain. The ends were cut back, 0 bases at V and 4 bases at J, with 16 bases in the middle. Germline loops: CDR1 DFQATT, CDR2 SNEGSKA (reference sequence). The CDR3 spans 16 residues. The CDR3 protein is CSARDRQTQGNQPQHF. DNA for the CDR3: TGCAGTGCTAGAGATCGTCAGACACAAGGGAATCAGCCCCAGCATTTT.

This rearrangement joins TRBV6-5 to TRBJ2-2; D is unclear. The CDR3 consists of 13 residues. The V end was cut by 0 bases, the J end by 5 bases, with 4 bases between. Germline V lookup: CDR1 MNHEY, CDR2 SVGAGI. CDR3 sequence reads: CASSYSGTGELFF. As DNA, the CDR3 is TGTGCCAGCAGTTACTCGGGTACCGGGGAGCTGTTTTTT.

The DNA for the CDR3 is TGTGCCAGCAGCTTAGGAGGGCTCGGAGGCTACACCTTC. Amino acid sequence: CASSLGGLGGYTF. The chain carries TRBV5-6 and TRBJ1-2; D is uncertain. The CDR3 consists of 13 residues. CDR1 and CDR2 (germline): SGHDT, YYEEEE. The V gene lost 2 bases and the J gene lost 8 bases, with 13 bases spanning the gap. The variable domain in full, with the rest retrieved from reference TRBV5-6 and TRBJ1-2, is DAGVTQSPTHLIKTRGQQVTLRCSPKSGHDTVSWYQQALGQGPQFIFQYYEEEERQRGNFPDRFSGHQFPNYSSELNVNALLLGDSALYLCASSLGGLGGYTFGSGTRLTVV.

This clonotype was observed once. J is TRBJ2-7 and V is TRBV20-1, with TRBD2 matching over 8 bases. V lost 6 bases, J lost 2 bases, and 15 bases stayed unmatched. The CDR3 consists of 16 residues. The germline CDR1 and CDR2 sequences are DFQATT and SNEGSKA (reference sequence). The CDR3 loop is CSARGWGAGATYEQYV. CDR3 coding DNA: TGCAGTGCCCGTGGATGGGGAGCGGGGGCCACCTACGAGCAGTACGTC.

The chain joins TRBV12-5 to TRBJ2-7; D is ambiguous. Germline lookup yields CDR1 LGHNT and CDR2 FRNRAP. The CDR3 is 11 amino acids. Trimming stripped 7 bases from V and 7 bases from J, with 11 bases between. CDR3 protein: CASALGKEQYV. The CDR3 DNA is TGTGCTAGTGCCCTTGGGAAAGAGCAGTACGTC.

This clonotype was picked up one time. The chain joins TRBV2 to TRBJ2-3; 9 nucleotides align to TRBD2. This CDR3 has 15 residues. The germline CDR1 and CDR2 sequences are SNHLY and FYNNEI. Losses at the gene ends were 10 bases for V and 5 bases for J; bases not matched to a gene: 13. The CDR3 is CATYQRGDHRDTQYF. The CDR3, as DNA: TGTGCCACATATCAGCGGGGGGACCACAGAGATACGCAGTATTTT.

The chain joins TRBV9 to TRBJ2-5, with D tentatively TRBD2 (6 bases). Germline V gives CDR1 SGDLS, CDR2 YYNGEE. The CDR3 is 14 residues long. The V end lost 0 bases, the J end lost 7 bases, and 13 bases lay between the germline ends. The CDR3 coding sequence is TGTGCCAGCAGCGTAGTGGAGGGGATCGGGACCCAGTACTTC. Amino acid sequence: CASSVVEGIGTQYF.

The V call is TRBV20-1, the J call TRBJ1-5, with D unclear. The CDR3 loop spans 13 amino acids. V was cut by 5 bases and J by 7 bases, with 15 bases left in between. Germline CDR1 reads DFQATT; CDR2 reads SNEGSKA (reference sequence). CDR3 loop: CSAETGVGQPQHF. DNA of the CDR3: TGCAGTGCTGAGACCGGGGTTGGACAGCCCCAGCATTTT.